The next 15 T cell receptor beta chains were all read from a single sample in a study of read filtering for tumor transcriptome and immune sequencing. The library was built from 400 ng RNA with molecular barcoded adaptors for alpha/delta and beta/gamma chains. TCRdb recomputed calls from the reads with MiXCR, one row per CDR3 protein. Of approximately 140,000 distinct CDR3 sequences listed, about 13% were seen once; the top ten hold 7% to 9%. The sequencing input was a population of CD138-negative cells sorted from bone marrow. All receptors come from a donor at least 40 years old with multiple myeloma.

This clonotype came up many times. The chain recombines TRBV18 with TRBJ2-5; possible D gene TRBD2, 5 bases. CDR1 and CDR2 from the germline V gene are KGHSH and LQKENI. Trimming cost V 0 bases and J 5 bases, with 16 bases left between them. This CDR3 contains 16 residues. CDR3 loop: CASSPPMIPEAETQYF. CDR3 DNA sequence: TGTGCCAGCTCACCACCAATGATCCCGGAGGCGGAGACCCAGTACTTC.

Of note for this clonotype: Possible read error: a much larger clone is one base away. The chain combines TRBV30 with TRBJ2-2; D might be TRBD1 (5 bases). CDR3 length: 15 amino acids. Looked up from germline, CDR1 is GTSNPN and CDR2 is SVGIG (reference sequence). With 0 bases removed from V and 4 bases from J, the gap between germline ends came to 12 bases. CDR3 nucleotides: TGTGCCTGGAGTGTGTGGGGCTGGTCCACCGGGGAGCTGTTTTTT. Its protein is CAWSVWGWSTGELFF.

Details on this clonotype: At one end the junction does not follow the germline gene, possibly because of a read error. The chain uses TRBV6-6 and TRBJ2-7; 8 nucleotides align to TRBD1. CDR3 length equals 16 residues. In germline, CDR1 is MNHNY, CDR2 SVGAGI (reference sequence). CDR3 sequence: CTSSNTGQGASHEQYF. CDR3 coding DNA: TGTACCAGCAGCAATACGGGCCAGGGGGCATCGCACGAGCAGTACTTC.

On this clonotype itself: This could be a read error, since a much larger clone is one nucleotide away. The rearrangement joins TRBV12-3 or TRBV12-4 to TRBJ2-1; D gene ambiguous. Between the trimmed V and J ends, which lost 1 base and 4 bases, there was a span of 11 bases. The CDR3 totals 15 residues. The CDR3, as DNA: TGTGCCAGCAGTTTAGGAGGAAGGGATTACAATGAGCAGTTCTTC. It translates to CASSLGGRDYNEQFF.

The gene calls are TRBV19 and TRBJ2-4, with no clear D. Trimming shortened V by 0 bases and J by 1 base, and 7 bases separated the two germline ends. The CDR3 contains 15 residues. CDR1 is LNHDA and CDR2 is SQIVND in the germline V gene (reference sequence). For the CDR3, the DNA is TGTGCCAGTAGTATAGAATCAGGTGCCAAAAACATTCAGTACTTC. It yields the protein CASSIESGAKNIQYF. The whole variable domain, remainder taken from reference TRBV19 and TRBJ2-4, is DGGITQSPKYLFRKEGQNVTLSCEQNLNHDAMYWYRQDPGQGLRLIYYSQIVNDFQKGDIAEGYSVSREKKESFPLTVTSAQKNPTAFYLCASSIESGAKNIQYFGAGTRLSVL.

This clonotype was detected many times. The chain recombines TRBV25-1 with TRBJ2-3; no definite D call. Germline V gives CDR1 MGHDK, CDR2 SYGVNS. The CDR3 totals 14 residues. V lost 3 bases, J lost 1 base, and 8 bases lay in between. CDR3 region: CASSDQSGTDTQYF. The CDR3 DNA reads TGTGCCAGCAGTGACCAGTCCGGCACAGATACGCAGTATTTT.

This clonotype was counted ten times or more. The chain employs TRBV7-3 and TRBJ2-2; TRBD2 aligns across 10 bases. CDR1 is SGHTA, CDR2 FQGTGA, per germline. The trim removed 4 bases at V and 4 bases at J, leaving 3 bases unmatched. The CDR3 has 15 amino acids. Written as DNA, the CDR3 is TGTGCCAGCAGCTCTAGCGGGAGTGGCACCGGGGAGCTGTTTTTT. This encodes CASSSSGSGTGELFF. Complete variable domain (other parts from reference TRBV7-3 and TRBJ2-2): GAGVSQTPSNKVTEKGKYVELRCDPISGHTALYWYRQSLGQGPEFLIYFQGTGAADDSGLPNDRFFAVRPEGSVSTLKIQRTERGDSAVYLCASSSSGSGTGELFFGEGSRLTVL.

This clonotype was counted only a few times. A much bigger clone sits one base away, suggesting this may be a read error. The V gene is TRBV2, the J gene TRBJ1-1, with D tentatively TRBD1 (5 bases). The CDR3 runs 13 residues. The V gene's germline CDR1 is SNHLY and CDR2 FYNNEI. This CDR3 reads CASSDGAYTGAFF. In DNA, the CDR3 is TGTGCCAGCAGTGACGGGGCGTACACTGGAGCTTTCTTT. The full variable domain, in which reference TRBV2 and TRBJ1-1 provide the parts outside the CDR3, is EPEVTQTPSHQVTQMGQEVILRCVPISNHLYFYWYRQILGQKVEFLVSFYNNEISEKSEIFDDQFSVERPDGSNFTLKIRSTKLEDSAMYFCASSDGAYTGAFFGQGTRLTVV.

Only a few counts were recorded for this clonotype. V and J are TRBV5-1 and TRBJ2-5; D possibly uses TRBD1 or TRBD2 (8 bases each). The CDR3 loop spans 16 amino acids. V was clipped by 4 bases and J by 4 bases, with 20 bases between them. From germline, CDR1 is SGHRS and CDR2 YFSETQ. The CDR3 protein is CASSRQGSGSGETQYF. CDR3 sequence (DNA): TGCGCCAGCAGCCGACAGGGGAGCGGGAGCGGAGAGACCCAGTACTTC. The full variable domain, in which reference TRBV5-1 and TRBJ2-5 provide the parts outside the CDR3, is KAGVTQTPRYLIKTRGQQVTLSCSPISGHRSVSWYQQTPGQGLQFLFEYFSETQRNKGNFPGRFSGRQFSNSRSEMNVSTLELGDSALYLCASSRQGSGSGETQYFGPGTRLLVL.

This clonotype was seen at least ten times. The chain combines TRBV11-2 with TRBJ1-1, with D hard to call. This CDR3 is built from 14 residues. V was shortened by 2 bases and J by 1 base, with 8 bases between the two germline ends. CDR1 and CDR2 from the germline V gene are SGHAT and FQNNGV. The CDR3 protein is CASSLRHKNTEAFF. Here the CDR3 DNA reads TGTGCCAGCAGCTTAAGACACAAGAACACTGAAGCTTTCTTT.

This chain connects TRBV11-2 to TRBJ2-5, with TRBD1 identical over 10 bases. V shed 5 bases, J shed 4 bases, and the junction held 1 base outside the gene matches. The CDR3 loop spans 13 amino acids. CDR1 is SGHAT and CDR2 is FQNNGV in the germline V gene. The chain's CDR3 is CASSRTGGETQYF. The CDR3, as DNA: TGTGCCAGCAGCAGGACAGGGGGAGAGACCCAGTACTTC. Supplemented by reference TRBV11-2 and TRBJ2-5, the full variable domain reads EAGVAQSPRYKIIEKRQSVAFWCNPISGHATLYWYQQILGQGPKLLIQFQNNGVVDDSQLPKDRFSAERLKGVDSTLKIQPAKLEDSAVYLCASSRTGGETQYFGPGTRLLVL.

The rearrangement joins TRBV5-6 to TRBJ1-1; D gene unclear. V was shortened by 1 base and J by 1 base, with 8 bases between the two germline ends. The CDR3 consists of 14 residues. The germline V gene encodes CDR1 SGHDT and CDR2 YYEEEE. The CDR3 here is CASSLRGGNTEAFF. For the CDR3, the DNA is TGTGCCAGCAGCTTGCGGGGAGGGAACACTGAAGCTTTCTTT.

This clonotype showed up just a few times. CDR3 region: CASSLYGGSGSPLHF. The CDR3 DNA sequence: TGTGCCAGCAGCTTGTATGGGGGATCGGGATCACCCCTCCACTTT. The genes are TRBV7-9 and TRBJ1-6, with D possibly matching TRBD1 (5 bases). The germline V gene encodes CDR1 SEHNR and CDR2 FQNEAQ (reference sequence). The CDR3 length is 15 residues. V lost 3 bases and J 10 bases, leaving 16 bases between the germline ends.

Notes on this clonotype: One junction end does not reproduce the germline sequence, and a read error may be involved. V is TRBV19 and J is TRBJ2-7; TRBD2 matches at 10 bases. CDR1 is LNHDA and CDR2 is SQIVND in the germline V gene (reference sequence). CDR3 length: 15 residues. The CDR3 DNA reads TGTGCCAATAGTCCCAGCGGGAGGGGGACCTACGAGCAGTACTTC. Encoded protein: CANSPSGRGTYEQYF.

This clonotype appeared many times. V usage is TRBV6-2 or TRBV6-3 and J usage is TRBJ2-7, with 10 bases that match TRBD2. The CDR3 runs 16 residues. The V gene end was trimmed by 4 bases and the J gene end by 4 bases; junction bases not matched to a gene: 10. Per the germline V gene, CDR1 is MNHEY and CDR2 is SVGEGT. In DNA, the CDR3 is TGTGCCAGCAGTTCCCGGGCTAGCGGGAGTAGGTACGAGCAGTACTTC. Translated: CASSSRASGSRYEQYF.